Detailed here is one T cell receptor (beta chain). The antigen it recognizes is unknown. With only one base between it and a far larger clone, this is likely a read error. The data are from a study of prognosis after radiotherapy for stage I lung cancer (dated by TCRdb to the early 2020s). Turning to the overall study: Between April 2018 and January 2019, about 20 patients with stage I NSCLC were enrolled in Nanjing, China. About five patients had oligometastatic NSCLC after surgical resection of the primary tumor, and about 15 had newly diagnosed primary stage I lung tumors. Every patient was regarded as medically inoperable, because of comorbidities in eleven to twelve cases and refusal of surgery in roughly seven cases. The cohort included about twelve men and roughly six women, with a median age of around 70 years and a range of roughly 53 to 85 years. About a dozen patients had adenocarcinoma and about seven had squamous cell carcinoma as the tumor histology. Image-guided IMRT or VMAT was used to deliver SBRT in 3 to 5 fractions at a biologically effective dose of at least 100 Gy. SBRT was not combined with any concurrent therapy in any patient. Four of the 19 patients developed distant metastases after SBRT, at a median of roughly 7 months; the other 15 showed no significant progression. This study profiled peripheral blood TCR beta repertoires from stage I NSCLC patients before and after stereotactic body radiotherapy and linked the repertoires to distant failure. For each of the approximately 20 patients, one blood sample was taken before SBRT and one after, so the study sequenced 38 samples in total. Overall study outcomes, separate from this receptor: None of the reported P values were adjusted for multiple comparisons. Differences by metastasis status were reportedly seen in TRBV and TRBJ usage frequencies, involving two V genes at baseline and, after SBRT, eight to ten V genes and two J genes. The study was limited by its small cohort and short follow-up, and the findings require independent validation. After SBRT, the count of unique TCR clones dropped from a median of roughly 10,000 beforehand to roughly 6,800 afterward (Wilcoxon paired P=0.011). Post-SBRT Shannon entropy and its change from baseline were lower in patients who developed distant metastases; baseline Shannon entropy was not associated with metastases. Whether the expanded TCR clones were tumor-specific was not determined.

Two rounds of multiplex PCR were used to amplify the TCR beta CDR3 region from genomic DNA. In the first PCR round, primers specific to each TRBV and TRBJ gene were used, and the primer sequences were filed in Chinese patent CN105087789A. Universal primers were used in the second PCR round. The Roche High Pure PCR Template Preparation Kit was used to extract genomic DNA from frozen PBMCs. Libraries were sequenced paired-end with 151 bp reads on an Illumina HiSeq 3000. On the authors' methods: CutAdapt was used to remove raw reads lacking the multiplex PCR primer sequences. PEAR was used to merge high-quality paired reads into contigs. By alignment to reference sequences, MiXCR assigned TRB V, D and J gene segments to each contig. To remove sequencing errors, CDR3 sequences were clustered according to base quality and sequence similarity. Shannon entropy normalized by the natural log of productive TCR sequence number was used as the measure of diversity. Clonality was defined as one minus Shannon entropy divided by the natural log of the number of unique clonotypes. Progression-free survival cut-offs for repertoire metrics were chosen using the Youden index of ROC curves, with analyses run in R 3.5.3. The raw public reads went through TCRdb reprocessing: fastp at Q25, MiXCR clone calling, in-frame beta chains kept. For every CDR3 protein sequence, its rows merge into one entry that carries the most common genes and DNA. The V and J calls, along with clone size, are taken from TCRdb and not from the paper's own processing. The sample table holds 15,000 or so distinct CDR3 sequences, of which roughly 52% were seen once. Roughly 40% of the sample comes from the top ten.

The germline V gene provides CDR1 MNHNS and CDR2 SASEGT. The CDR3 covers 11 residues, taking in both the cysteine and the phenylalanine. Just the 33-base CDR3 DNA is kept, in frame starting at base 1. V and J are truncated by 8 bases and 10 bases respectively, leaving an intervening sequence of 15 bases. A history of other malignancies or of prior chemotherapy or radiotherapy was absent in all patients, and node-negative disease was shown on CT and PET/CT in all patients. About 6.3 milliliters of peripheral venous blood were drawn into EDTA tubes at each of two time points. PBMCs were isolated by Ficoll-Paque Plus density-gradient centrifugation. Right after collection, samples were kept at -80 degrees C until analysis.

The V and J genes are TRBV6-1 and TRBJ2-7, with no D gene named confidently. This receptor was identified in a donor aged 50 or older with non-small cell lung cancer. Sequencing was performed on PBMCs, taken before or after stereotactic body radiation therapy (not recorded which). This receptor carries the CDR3 CASGYADTQYF. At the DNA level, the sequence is TGTGCCAGCGGCTATGCGGATACCCAGTACTTC.